This T cell receptor (beta chain) was identified in a study of technical replicates of blood from a few donors. Sequenced by immunoSEQ multiplex PCR; TCRdb stores in-frame clones only, minus some. The profile shows about 82,000 clones, roughly 94% of them singletons. The CDR3 has 13 amino acids. The germline V gene encodes CDR1 PRHDT and CDR2 FYEKMQ (reference sequence). The ends were cut back, 4 bases at V and 0 bases at J, with 4 bases in the middle. This sequence was found in a human donor in good health. This sequence joins TRBV13 and TRBJ2-1, with D uncertain. Sequenced: T cells isolated from PBMCs. This CDR3 is CASSSSSYNEQFF. CDR3 DNA sequence: TGTGCCAGCAGCTCTAGCTCCTACAATGAGCAGTTCTTC. Supplemented by reference TRBV13 and TRBJ2-1, the full variable domain reads AAGVIQSPRHLIKEKRETATLKCYPIPRHDTVYWYQQGPGQDPQFLISFYEKMQSDKGSIPDRFSAQQFSDYHSELNMSSLELGDSALYFCASSSSSYNEQFFGPGTRLTVL.